This TCR beta chain was retrieved from a study of blood T cell repertoires in COVID-19. This clone occurred once. Trimming pared 0 bases from V and 7 bases from J, leaving 6 bases between. CDR1 and CDR2 from the germline V gene are GTSNPN and SVGIG (reference sequence). The CDR3 covers 11 residues. Sequencing used immunoSEQ multiplex PCR; TCRdb keeps in-frame clones, though not all of them. The sample holds more than 400,000 clones, 80% to 90% seen once. Input material: peripheral blood. This receptor was identified in a human donor in a cohort sampled during active COVID-19. The rearrangement links TRBV30 to TRBJ1-2; unclear D gene. CDR3 nucleotides: TGTGCCTGGAGTGTAACGAGTGGCTACACCTTC. Translated, it gives CAWSVTSGYTF.